The rows below give T cell receptor beta chains drawn from one sample of a study of T cell responses to AZD1222 COVID-19 vaccine. Only in-frame clones appear in the TCRdb table, and some are missing; sequencing was by immunoSEQ multiplex PCR. The data contain about 160,000 clones, approximately 90% of them singletons. This specimen consisted of peripheral blood, obtained on day 0 of MenACWY control vaccination. The receptors here all came from an adult in good health. Both conserved end residues are part of each CDR3. D genes are given only for firm matches. Clone sizes are given selectively: once, few, many, or a class where the clone is expanded.

V	size	D	J	DNA	CDR3
TRBV5-1	.	.	TRBJ1-1	TGCGCCAGCAGCCCCGGGGGAGGCGGGGACACTGAAGCTTTCTTT	CASSPGGGGDTEAFF
TRBV5-4	few	.	TRBJ2-1	TGTGCCAGCAGCCCGAAGGGACATCGAGCCTACAATGAGCAGTTCTTC	CASSPKGHRAYNEQFF
TRBV5-6	few	.	TRBJ1-1	TGTGCCAGCAGCCCCGGGACACTTGAAGCTTTCTTT	CASSPGTLEAFF
TRBV14	.	.	TRBJ2-3	TGTGCCAGCAGCCCTAGCACAGATACGCAGTATTTT	CASSPSTDTQYF
TRBV15	once	TRBD1	TRBJ1-5	TGTGCCACCAGCAGTGGACAGGTATTCAATCAGCCCCAGCATTTT	CATSSGQVFNQPQHF
TRBV12-3/TRBV12-4	.	.	TRBJ1-3	TGTGCCAGCAGTTTTGGGCCGAGAAACACCATATATTTT	CASSFGPRNTIYF
TRBV9	.	.	TRBJ2-1	TGTGCCAGCAGCGTAGCAATCCGGAGCTACTACAATGAGCAGTTCTTC	CASSVAIRSYYNEQFF
TRBV5-1	.	TRBD2	TRBJ2-5	TGCGCCAGCAGCTTGGCTAGCGGGGTCGGAGAGACCCAGTACTTC	CASSLASGVGETQYF
TRBV28	.	.	TRBJ2-3	TGTGCCAGCAGTTTTGTAGCGGGCACAGATACGCAGTATTTT	CASSFVAGTDTQYF
TRBV3-1/TRBV3-2	.	.	TRBJ2-3	TGTGCCAGCAGCCCTTTGACTAGCACAGATACGCAGTATTTT	CASSPLTSTDTQYF
TRBV29-1	few	.	TRBJ2-5	TGCAGCGTTGAAGAGACACCAAAGACCCAGTACTTC	CSVEETPKTQYF
TRBV23-1	.	TRBD1	TRBJ2-7	TGCGCCAGCAAACCAAGGGACAGAAGCTCCTACGAGCAGTACTTC	CASKPRDRSSYEQYF
TRBV19	.	.	TRBJ1-2	TGTGCCAGTAGTATATCTGAGGAAGGCTACACCTTC	CASSISEEGYTF
TRBV19	.	TRBD2	TRBJ2-7	TGTGCCAGTAGCGAGCGGGAGGGGAGGATGTACGAGCAGTACTTC	CASSEREGRMYEQYF
TRBV27	.	.	TRBJ2-7	TGTGCCAGCAGTTTAGTGATTACGGGTGCCTACGAGCAGTACTTC	CASSLVITGAYEQYF
TRBV7-2	.	TRBD2	TRBJ2-3	TGTGCCAGCAGCCAGTCCGGACTAGCGGGAACAGATACGCAGTATTTT	CASSQSGLAGTDTQYF
TRBV21-1	.	.	TRBJ2-1	TGTGCCAGCAGCAAAGCGCATAGGGGGGAAGTACTCTTC	CASSKAHRGEVLF
TRBV10-3	.	.	TRBJ2-3	TGTGCCATCAGGGGGGGTATCGGCACAGATACGCAGTATTTT	CAIRGGIGTDTQYF
TRBV19	.	.	TRBJ1-5	TGTGCCAGTAGTATAGGGGTGGGCCAGCCCCAGCATTTT	CASSIGVGQPQHF
TRBV30	.	TRBD2	TRBJ2-1	TGTGCCTGGGGACTAGGGGCTGAGCAGTTCTTC	CAWGLGAEQFF
TRBV19	once	TRBD1	TRBJ1-4	TGTGCCAGTAGTCTGGACAGGGACGAAAAACTGTTTTTT	CASSLDRDEKLFF
TRBV7-6	once	.	TRBJ2-1	TGTGCCAGCAGCTTGTTATACAATGAGCAGTTCTTC	CASSLLYNEQFF
TRBV5-4	once	TRBD1	TRBJ1-4	TGTGCCAGCAGCCCCGGGACAGGGTGGGAAAAACTGTTTTTT	CASSPGTGWEKLFF
TRBV24-1	.	.	TRBJ2-1	TGTGCCACCAGCCCCCCGGCACCCACCGCTCAGCAGTTCTTC	CATSPPAPTAQQFF
TRBV5-1	.	TRBD1	TRBJ2-1	TGCGCCAGCAGCTCGACAGGGGGGGTCGGTGAGCAGTTCTTC	CASSSTGGVGEQFF
TRBV9	.	.	TRBJ1-1	TGTGCCAGCGGAAATAACCCTGAGGAAGCTTTCTTT	CASGNNPEEAFF
TRBV4-3	once	.	TRBJ1-1	TGCGCCAGCAGCCAATTAAGTGGACAGCCGAACACTGAAGCTTTCTTT	CASSQLSGQPNTEAFF
TRBV6-5	few	TRBD1	TRBJ1-1	TGTGCCAGCAGTTACGGGGACAGGGCGCACACTGAAGCTTTCTTT	CASSYGDRAHTEAFF
TRBV19	.	.	TRBJ1-4	TGTGCCAGTTCGACAGGCACTAATGAAAAACTGTTTTTT	CASSTGTNEKLFF
TRBV9	.	TRBD2	TRBJ2-7	TGTGCCAGCAGCGTAGCAGCGGGGCTCTACGAGCAGTACTTC	CASSVAAGLYEQYF
TRBV19	.	.	TRBJ2-7	TGTGCCAGCCGCCCTTTCCCAGGCGACCCCTACGAGCAGTACTTC	CASRPFPGDPYEQYF
TRBV14	once	.	TRBJ1-1	TGTGCCAGCAGCGACGACCCGCTGGGGACTGAAGCTTTCTTT	CASSDDPLGTEAFF
TRBV9	.	.	TRBJ1-2	TGTGCCAGCAGCGTAGAGGAGTTTAACTATGGCTACACCTTC	CASSVEEFNYGYTF